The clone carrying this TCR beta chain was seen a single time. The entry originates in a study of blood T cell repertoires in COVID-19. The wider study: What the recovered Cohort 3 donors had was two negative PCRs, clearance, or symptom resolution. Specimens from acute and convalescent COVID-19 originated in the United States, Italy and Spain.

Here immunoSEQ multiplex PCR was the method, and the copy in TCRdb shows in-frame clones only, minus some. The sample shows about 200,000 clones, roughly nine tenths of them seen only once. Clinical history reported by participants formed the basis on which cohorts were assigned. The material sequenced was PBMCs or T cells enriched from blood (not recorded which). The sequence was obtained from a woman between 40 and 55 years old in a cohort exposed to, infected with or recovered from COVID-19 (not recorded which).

The CDR3 nucleotides are TGTGCCAGCAGCTCAGGGGGACAGACACCCCTGGAGACCCAGTACTTC. It encodes CASSSGGQTPLETQYF. The chain carries TRBV13 and TRBJ2-5; TRBD1 matches 7 bases. J lost 5 bases, V lost 4 bases, and 13 bases had no gene match. CDR1 PRHDT and CDR2 FYEKMQ come from the germline V gene (reference sequence). CDR3 length: 16 amino acids.